This entry is about one T cell receptor (beta chain). Its antigen remains unknown. The sample belongs to a study of cytomegalovirus exposure and HLA in healthy donors. V was clipped by 6 bases and J by 8 bases, with 13 bases between them. Germline assignment: CDR1 MNHNS and CDR2 SASEGT. The CDR3 consists of 12 residues. Findings and caveats of the study: Confirmation in vitro established that three CMV-associated chains were specific for CMV antigens. One later analysis, an examination of the 90 to 150 validation repertoires, found that first-cohort TCR clusters tended to co-occur in them. The study designated roughly 160 TCR beta chains cytomegalovirus-associated.

Profiling relied on immunoSEQ multiplex PCR, and the TCRdb table lists in-frame clones only, not all of them. The sample includes approximately 270,000 clones, more than 85% of them seen just once. The clonotype was recovered from a man between 18 and 29 years old in good health and CMV-seropositive. The source material was PBMCs. The chain has TRBV6-1 and TRBJ1-2; unclear D gene. CDR3 residues: CASRPRGVGYTF. For the CDR3, the DNA is TGTGCCAGCAGGCCCCGGGGAGTAGGCTACACCTTC.